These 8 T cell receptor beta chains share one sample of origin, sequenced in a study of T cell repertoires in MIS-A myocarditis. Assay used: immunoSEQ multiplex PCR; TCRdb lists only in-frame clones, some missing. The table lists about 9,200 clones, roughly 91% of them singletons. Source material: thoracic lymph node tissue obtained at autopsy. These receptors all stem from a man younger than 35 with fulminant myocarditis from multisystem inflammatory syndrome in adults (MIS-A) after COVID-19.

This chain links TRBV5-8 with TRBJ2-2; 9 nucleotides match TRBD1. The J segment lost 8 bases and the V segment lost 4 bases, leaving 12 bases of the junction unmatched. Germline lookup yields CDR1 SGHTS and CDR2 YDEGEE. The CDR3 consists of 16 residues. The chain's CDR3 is CASSPGQGNLWGELFF. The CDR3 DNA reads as TGTGCCAGCAGCCCAGGACAGGGGAATCTCTGGGGGGAGCTGTTTTTT.

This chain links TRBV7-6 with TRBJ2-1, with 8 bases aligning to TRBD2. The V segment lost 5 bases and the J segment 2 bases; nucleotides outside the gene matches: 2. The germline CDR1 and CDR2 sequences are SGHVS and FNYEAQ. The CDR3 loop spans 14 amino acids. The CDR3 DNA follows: TGTGCCAGCAGCCGGGGGGGGGCCTACAATGAGCAGTTCTTC. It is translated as CASSRGGAYNEQFF.

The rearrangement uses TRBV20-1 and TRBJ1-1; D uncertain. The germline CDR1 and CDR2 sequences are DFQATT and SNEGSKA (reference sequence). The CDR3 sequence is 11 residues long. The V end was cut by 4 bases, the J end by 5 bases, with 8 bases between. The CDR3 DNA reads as TGCAGTGCTATTGGAAGGACTGAAGCTTTCTTT. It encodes CSAIGRTEAFF.

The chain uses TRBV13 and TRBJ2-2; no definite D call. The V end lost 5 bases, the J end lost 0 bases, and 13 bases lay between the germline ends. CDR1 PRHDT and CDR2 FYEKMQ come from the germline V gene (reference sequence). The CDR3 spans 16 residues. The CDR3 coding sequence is TGTGCCAGCAGCCCCGGTCCCAACTCGAACACCGGGGAGCTGTTTTTT. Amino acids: CASSPGPNSNTGELFF.

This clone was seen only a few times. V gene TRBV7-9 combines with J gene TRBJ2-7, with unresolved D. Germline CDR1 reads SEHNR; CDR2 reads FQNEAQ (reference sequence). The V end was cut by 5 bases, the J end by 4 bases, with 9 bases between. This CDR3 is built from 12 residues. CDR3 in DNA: TGTGCCAGCAGCCCTGACGGTTACGAGCAGTACTTC. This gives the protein CASSPDGYEQYF.

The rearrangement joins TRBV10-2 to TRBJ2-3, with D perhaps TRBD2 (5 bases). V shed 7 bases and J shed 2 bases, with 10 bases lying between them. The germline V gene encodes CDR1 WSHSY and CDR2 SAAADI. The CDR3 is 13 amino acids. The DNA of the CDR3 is TGCGCCAGCACTCGGACTGCCACAGATACGCAGTATTTT. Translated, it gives CASTRTATDTQYF.

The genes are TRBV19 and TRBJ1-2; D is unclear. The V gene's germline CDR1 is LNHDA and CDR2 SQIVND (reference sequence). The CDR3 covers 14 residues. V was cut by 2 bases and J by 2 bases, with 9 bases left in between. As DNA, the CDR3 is TGTGCCAGTAGTATAATGTCCGAAAACTATGGCTACACCTTC. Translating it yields CASSIMSENYGYTF.

In DNA, the CDR3 is TGCGCCAGCAGTCCCCCTTGGGGACAGGGCGTGAGCAATCAGCCCCAGCATTTT. Amino acids: CASSPPWGQGVSNQPQHF. The V call is TRBV23-1, the J call TRBJ1-5; 9 positions match TRBD1. TRBV23-1 is designated an ORF whose function remains uncertain. The CDR3 consists of 18 residues. After removal of 4 bases from V and 1 base from J, the junction contained 11 bases not matched to a gene.